This paragraph reports one TCR beta chain. Its antigen remains unknown. The sample is drawn from a study of T cells after yellow fever vaccination. General study findings and limits: The booster response re-showed most primary clones: more than 95% CD4, roughly 91% CD8. Within FACS-sorted repertoires, abundant clonotypes contaminating from the bulk population could be present.

There are 12 residues in the CDR3. Germline CDR1 reads SNHLY; CDR2 reads FYNNEI. The V gene lost 6 bases and the J gene lost 4 bases, with 9 bases spanning the gap. MiXCR, run by TCRdb on the 5' RACE reads, gives a single entry per CDR3 protein. Seen here are roughly 500,000 distinct CDR3 sequences, 15% to 20% observed once, and the top ten hold 13% to 15%. The material was PBMCs, obtained 15 days after the yellow fever booster vaccination. The sequence derives from a man aged 30 to 39 who received the YFV17D yellow fever vaccine. This chain joins TRBV2 and TRBJ1-2; possible D gene TRBD1, 5 bases. The CDR3 protein is CASRSGSYGYTF. As DNA, the CDR3 is TGTGCCAGCAGGTCAGGGAGCTATGGCTACACCTTC.